Given below is one TCR beta chain in context. These data originate in a study of identical twins. CDR3 length: 17 amino acids. CDR1 is SGHAT, CDR2 FQNNGV, per germline. V gave up 1 base and J gave up 5 bases; unmatched junction bases: 9. Addition of a universal primer site occurred through template switching, and cDNA carried unique molecular identifiers. MiXCR, run by TCRdb on the 5' RACE reads, gives a single entry per CDR3 protein. The sample contains 450,000 to 650,000 distinct CDR3 sequences, around 15% of which appear only once. These records were also assigned to another study, of yellow fever vaccine responses in identical twins.

The sequenced material came from CD4+ T cells sorted from blood. The receptor was derived from a woman aged 18-35 years in good health. The rearrangement uses TRBV11-2 and TRBJ2-3; 10 nucleotides match TRBD2. The CDR3 protein is CASSLGLASGSLDTQYF. The CDR3 bases are TGTGCCAGCAGCTTAGGGTTGGCTAGCGGGAGTTTAGATACGCAGTATTTT.